The source of this T cell receptor (beta chain) is a study of CD8 T cells in ankylosing spondylitis. Broader study findings: Among TCR beta sequences, a motif of roughly 8 highly homologous variants appeared characteristic of ankylosing spondylitis blood.

The germline V gene has CDR1 SQVTM and CDR2 ANQGSEA. V lost 7 bases and J 1 base, leaving 11 bases between the germline ends. The CDR3 sequence is 12 residues long. This clonotype was seen ten or more times. Its antigen is unknown. Using quantitative 5'-RACE with molecular barcodes, the authors made TCR beta libraries. TCRdb recomputed calls from the 5' RACE reads with MiXCR, one row per CDR3 protein. Here the sample spans roughly 490,000 distinct CDR3 sequences, less than 6% being singletons. The clonotype comes from a male donor with ankylosing spondylitis. This rearrangement joins TRBV29-1 to TRBJ2-7; D is ambiguous. The sample consisted of blood, either unsorted or a sorted T cell fraction (not recorded which). In DNA, the CDR3 is TGCAGCGCTTTAATAGGGTCCTACGAGCAGTACTTC. Encoded protein: CSALIGSYEQYF.